This T cell receptor (beta chain) was identified during a study of blood T cell repertoires in COVID-19. This CDR3 comprises 17 residues. Trimming stripped 0 bases from V and 6 bases from J, with 15 bases between. CDR1 is MGHRA, CDR2 YSYEKL, per germline. Sequencing used immunoSEQ multiplex PCR; TCRdb keeps in-frame clones, though not all of them. The sample shows under 250,000 clones, 80% to 90% of them seen only once. This clonotype was sampled from a woman in her thirties or forties who had been exposed to COVID-19. The sample comprised PBMCs or T cells enriched from blood (not recorded which). This sequence joins TRBV4-1 and TRBJ1-6, with D unresolved. The CDR3 protein is CASSQDPSAGFNSPLHF. The DNA of the CDR3 is TGCGCCAGCAGCCAAGATCCCTCGGCAGGCTTTAATTCACCCCTCCACTTT.